This TCR beta chain was captured by sequencing in a study of T cell changes during pregnancy in multiple sclerosis. Using immunoSEQ multiplex PCR, the repertoire was profiled, and TCRdb retains in-frame clones only, with some absent. The table shows 78,000 or so clones, with about 90% occurring only once. This CDR3 is 15 amino acids long. Germline V gene sequence: CDR1 SGHRS, CDR2 YFSETQ. V gave up 1 base and J gave up 2 bases; unmatched junction bases: 6. The clonotype was recovered from a female donor with multiple sclerosis, enrolled in a pregnancy study. The starting material was peripheral blood, obtained before pregnancy. The rearrangement joins TRBV5-1 to TRBJ2-7, with TRBD2 matching over 7 bases. The CDR3 loop reads CASSLSGGRAYEQYF. In DNA form, the CDR3 reads TGCGCCAGCAGCTTGAGTGGGGGGAGGGCCTACGAGCAGTACTTC.